This TCR beta chain was sequenced during a study of CD8+ T cells in alopecia areata. Background on the study: In an open-label trial, patients got 5 to 10 mg tofacitinib twice daily.

Points from the study as a whole: Having just one nonresponder leaves the connection between baseline CD8+ expansion and response unresolved. Scalp samples also contribute reads from the resident alphabeta T cells found in normal skin.

cDNA serving as the sequencing template came from extracted, reverse transcribed RNA. Clones were sequenced by immunoSEQ multiplex PCR, and TCRdb holds only the in-frame ones, with some missing. The sample lists 250,000 to 350,000 clones; roughly 60% were seen once. Stated treatment: oral pan-JAK inhibitor, 5-10 mg twice daily. V gave up 1 base and J gave up 1 base, with 10 bases separating them. CDR1 and CDR2 (germline): SGDLS, YYNGEE. The CDR3 spans 15 residues. The count of this clone is one. No antigen is known for it. This sequence joins TRBV9 and TRBJ2-3; no reliable D call. The starting material was CD4+ T cells sorted from blood, obtained around week 53, from a patient treated with tofacitinib. The receptor comes from a human donor with alopecia areata. The CDR3 sequence is CASSVSRAGTDTQYF. CDR3 bases: TGTGCCAGCAGCGTATCTCGGGCGGGCACAGATACGCAGTATTTT.